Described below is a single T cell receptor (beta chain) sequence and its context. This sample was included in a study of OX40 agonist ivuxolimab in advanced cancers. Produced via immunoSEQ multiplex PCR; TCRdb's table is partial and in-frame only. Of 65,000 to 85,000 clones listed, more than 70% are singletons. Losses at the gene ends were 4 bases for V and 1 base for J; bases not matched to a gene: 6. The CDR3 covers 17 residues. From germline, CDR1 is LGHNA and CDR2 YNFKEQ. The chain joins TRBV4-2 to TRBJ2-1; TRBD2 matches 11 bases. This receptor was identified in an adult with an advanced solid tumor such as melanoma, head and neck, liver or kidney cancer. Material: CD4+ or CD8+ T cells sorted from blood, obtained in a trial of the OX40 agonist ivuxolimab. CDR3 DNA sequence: TGTGCCAGCAGCCTAGGTAGCGGGGGGGCGTCCTACAATGAGCAGTTCTTC. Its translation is CASSLGSGGASYNEQFF.